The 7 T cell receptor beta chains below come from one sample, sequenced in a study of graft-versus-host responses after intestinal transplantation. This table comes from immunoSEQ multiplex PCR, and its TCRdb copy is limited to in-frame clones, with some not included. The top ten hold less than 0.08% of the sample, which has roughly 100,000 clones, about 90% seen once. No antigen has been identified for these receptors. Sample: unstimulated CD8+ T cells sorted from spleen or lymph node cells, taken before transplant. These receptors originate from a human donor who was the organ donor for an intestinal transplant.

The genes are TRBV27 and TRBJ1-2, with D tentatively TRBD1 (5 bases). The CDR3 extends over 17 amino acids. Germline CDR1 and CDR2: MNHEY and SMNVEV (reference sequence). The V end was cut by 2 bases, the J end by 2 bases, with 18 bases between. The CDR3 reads CASSLNGGLVGNYGYTF. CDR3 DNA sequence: TGTGCCAGCAGTTTAAACGGGGGTCTGGTGGGGAACTATGGCTACACCTTC.

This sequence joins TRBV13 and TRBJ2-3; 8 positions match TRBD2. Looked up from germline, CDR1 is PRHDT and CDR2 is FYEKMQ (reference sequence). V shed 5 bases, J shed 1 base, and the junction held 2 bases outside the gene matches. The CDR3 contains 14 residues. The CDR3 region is CASSMTSGTDTQYF. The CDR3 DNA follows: TGTGCCAGCAGCATGACTAGCGGCACAGATACGCAGTATTTT.

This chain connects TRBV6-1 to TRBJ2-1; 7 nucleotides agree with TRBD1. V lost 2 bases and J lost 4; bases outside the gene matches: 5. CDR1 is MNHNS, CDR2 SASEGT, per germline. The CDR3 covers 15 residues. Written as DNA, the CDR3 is TGTGCCAGCAGTGAAATGGACAGGCCTTACAATGAGCAGTTCTTC. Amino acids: CASSEMDRPYNEQFF.

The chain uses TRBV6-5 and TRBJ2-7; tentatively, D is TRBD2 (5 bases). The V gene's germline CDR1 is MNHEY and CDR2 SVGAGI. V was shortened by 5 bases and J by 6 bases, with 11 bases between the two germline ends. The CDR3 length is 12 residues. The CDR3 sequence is CASSKDWGEQYF. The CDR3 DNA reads TGTGCCAGCAGTAAGGACTGGGGCGAGCAGTACTTC.

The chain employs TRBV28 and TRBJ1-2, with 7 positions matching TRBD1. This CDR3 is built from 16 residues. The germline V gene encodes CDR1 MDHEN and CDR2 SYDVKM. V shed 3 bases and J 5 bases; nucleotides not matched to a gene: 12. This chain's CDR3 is CASSFSSDRPAYGYTF. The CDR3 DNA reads TGTGCCAGCAGTTTCAGTTCGGACAGGCCTGCGTATGGCTACACCTTC.

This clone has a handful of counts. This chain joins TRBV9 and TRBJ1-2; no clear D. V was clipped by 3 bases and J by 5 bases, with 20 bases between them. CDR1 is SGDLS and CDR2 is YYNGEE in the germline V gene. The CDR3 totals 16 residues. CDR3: CASSAYNISRKYGYTF. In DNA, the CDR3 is TGTGCCAGCAGCGCATACAACATATCCCGCAAATATGGCTACACCTTC.

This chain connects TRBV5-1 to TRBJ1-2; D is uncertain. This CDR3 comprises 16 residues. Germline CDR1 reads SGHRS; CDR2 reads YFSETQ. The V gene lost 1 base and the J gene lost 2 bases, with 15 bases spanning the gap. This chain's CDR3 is CASSLHGLWLNYGYTF. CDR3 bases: TGCGCCAGCAGCTTGCACGGTCTTTGGTTAAACTATGGCTACACCTTC.